This TCR beta chain is from a study of cytomegalovirus exposure and HLA in healthy donors. Study observations and caveats: The authors confirmed in vitro that three CMV-associated chains were specific for CMV antigens.

The V gene's germline CDR1 is SGHAT and CDR2 FQNNGV. CDR3 size: 16 residues. Trimming pared 1 base from V and 2 bases from J, leaving 12 bases between. The protocol was immunoSEQ multiplex PCR, while the TCRdb copy is restricted to in-frame clones and leaves out a portion. Among 150,000 or so clones listed, almost 85% were seen once. As to this clone: Its target is unknown.

The sequencing sample was made of PBMCs. The clonotype comes from a man aged 30 to 39 in good health and CMV-seropositive. The chain has TRBV11-2 and TRBJ2-1; D may be TRBD1 (6 bases). The CDR3 protein is CASSLVMPGAYNEQFF. The CDR3 DNA follows: TGTGCCAGCAGCTTAGTAATGCCAGGGGCCTACAATGAGCAGTTCTTC.